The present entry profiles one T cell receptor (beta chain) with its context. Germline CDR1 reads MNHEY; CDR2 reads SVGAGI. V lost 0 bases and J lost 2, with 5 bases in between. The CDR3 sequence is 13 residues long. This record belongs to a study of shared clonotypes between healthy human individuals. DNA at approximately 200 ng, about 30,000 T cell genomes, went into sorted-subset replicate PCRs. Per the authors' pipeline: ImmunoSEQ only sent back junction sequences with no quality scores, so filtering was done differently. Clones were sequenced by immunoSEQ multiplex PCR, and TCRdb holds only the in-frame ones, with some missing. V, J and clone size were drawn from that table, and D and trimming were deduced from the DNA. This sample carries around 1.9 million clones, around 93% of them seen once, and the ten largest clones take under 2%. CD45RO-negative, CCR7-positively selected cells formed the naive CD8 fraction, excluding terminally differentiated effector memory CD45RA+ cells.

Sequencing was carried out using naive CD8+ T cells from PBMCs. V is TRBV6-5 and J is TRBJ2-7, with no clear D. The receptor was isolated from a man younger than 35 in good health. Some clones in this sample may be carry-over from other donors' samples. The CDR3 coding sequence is TGTGCCAGCAGTTACTCGAGTCCCTACGAGCAGTACTTC. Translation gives CASSYSSPYEQYF.